Presented here are 11 T cell receptor beta chains from one specimen sequenced in a study of cytomegalovirus exposure and HLA in healthy donors. This PCR relied on a set of 60 Vbeta primers and 13 Jbeta primers. Profiling relied on immunoSEQ multiplex PCR, and the TCRdb table lists in-frame clones only, not all of them. The sample includes some 75,000 clones. Input material: PBMCs. All receptors come from a boy younger than 18 in good health and CMV-seronegative.

The rearrangement uses TRBV4-1 and TRBJ1-2; D perhaps matches TRBD1 (5 bases). The CDR3 has 16 amino acids. In germline, CDR1 is MGHRA, CDR2 YSYEKL. V was shortened by 0 bases and J by 6 bases, with 17 bases between the two germline ends. The CDR3 sequence is CASSQDPGTGANGYTF. As DNA, the CDR3 is TGCGCCAGCAGCCAAGACCCCGGGACGGGAGCGAATGGCTACACCTTC.

The chain joins TRBV30 to TRBJ2-2; 11 bases are a match to TRBD1. Germline V gene lookup returns CDR1 GTSNPN and CDR2 SVGIG (reference sequence). V gave up 7 bases and J gave up 6 bases; unmatched junction bases: 4. The CDR3 loop spans 13 amino acids. The CDR3 loop reads CALDRGRAGELFF. DNA of the CDR3: TGTGCCTTGGACAGGGGGCGCGCCGGGGAGCTGTTTTTT.

The J gene is TRBJ1-4, the V gene TRBV27, with D possibly matching TRBD1 (5 bases). V gave up 3 bases and J gave up 5 bases, with 19 bases separating them. The germline CDR1 and CDR2 sequences are MNHEY and SMNVEV (reference sequence). The CDR3 has 17 amino acids. Here the CDR3 DNA reads TGTGCCAGCAGTTTCTTACCCCTCGGGGGGAGAAATGAAAAACTGTTTTTT. It specifies CASSFLPLGGRNEKLFF.

The chain uses TRBV4-3 and TRBJ2-3; the D is unclear. With 0 bases removed from V and 4 bases from J, the gap between germline ends came to 5 bases. The CDR3 spans 13 residues. Germline V gives CDR1 LGHNA, CDR2 YSLEER. CDR3 protein: CASSQDNPDTQYF. The CDR3 nucleotides read TGCGCCAGCAGCCAAGATAATCCAGATACGCAGTATTTT.

This chain connects TRBV7-9 to TRBJ2-3; TRBD1 aligns across 9 bases. Looked up from germline, CDR1 is SEHNR and CDR2 is FQNEAQ (reference sequence). Trimming removed 0 bases from V and 3 bases from J; junction bases left unmatched: 4. CDR3 length: 16 amino acids. The CDR3 DNA sequence: TGTGCCAGCAGCTTAGCCGGGACAGGGTTGACAGATACGCAGTATTTT. This gives the protein CASSLAGTGLTDTQYF.

The chain has TRBV18 and TRBJ2-3; D call uncertain. This CDR3 is 14 amino acids long. Trimming took off 0 bases at V and 1 base at J, with 5 bases between the two ends. The V gene's germline CDR1 is KGHSH and CDR2 LQKENI. CDR3 protein: CASSPPTGTDTQYF. The CDR3 DNA follows: TGTGCCAGCTCACCACCAACAGGCACAGATACGCAGTATTTT.

The chain has TRBV29-1 and TRBJ1-2, with 7 bases identical to TRBD1. This CDR3 region has 14 residues. Losses at the gene ends were 0 bases for V and 4 bases for J; bases not matched to a gene: 5. Per the germline V gene, CDR1 is SQVTM and CDR2 is ANQGSEA. CDR3 bases: TGCAGCGTTGAAGAGCCGGACAGGCCCTATGGCTACACCTTC. Translated, it gives CSVEEPDRPYGYTF.

The genes are TRBV15 and TRBJ2-1; D may be TRBD1 (6 bases). V was pared by 2 bases and J by 6 bases, with 17 bases between. The CDR3 consists of 16 residues. The germline gives CDR1 LNHNV, CDR2 YYDKDF (reference sequence). CDR3 in DNA: TGTGCCACCAGCAGAAAGACAGGCTTTGGGTCCAATGAGCAGTTCTTC. Protein sequence: CATSRKTGFGSNEQFF.

The rearrangement joins TRBV28 to TRBJ1-2, with 9 nucleotides matching TRBD1. Germline CDR1 and CDR2: MDHEN and SYDVKM. This CDR3 is 15 amino acids long. Trimming removed 4 bases from V and 3 bases from J; junction bases left unmatched: 6. CDR3 sequence reads: CASSWGTGFDYGYTF. The CDR3 coding sequence is TGTGCCAGCAGTTGGGGGACAGGGTTTGACTATGGCTACACCTTC.

The chain employs TRBV4-1 and TRBJ1-1; D gene ambiguous. The V end was cut by 1 base, the J end by 8 bases, with 11 bases between. The length of the CDR3 is 13 residues. Germline CDR1 and CDR2: MGHRA and YSYEKL. The CDR3 region has the DNA TGCGCCAGCAGCCAAGCGTCGGGGTGGGAAGCTTTCTTT. Amino acid sequence: CASSQASGWEAFF.

The CDR3 region is CASSTPWGGYNEQFF. The CDR3 nucleotides read TGCGCCAGCAGCACCCCGTGGGGGGGTTACAATGAGCAGTTCTTC. This chain links TRBV5-1 with TRBJ2-1; 7 positions agree with TRBD2. The CDR3 is 15 amino acids. Germline CDR1 and CDR2: SGHRS and YFSETQ. V lost 4 bases to trimming and J lost 4 bases; unmatched junction nucleotides: 8.